These T cell receptor beta chains were read from a single sample in a study of OX40 agonist ivuxolimab in advanced cancers. Data came from immunoSEQ multiplex PCR; TCRdb stores just in-frame clones and leaves some out. The sample shows about 50,000 clones, 84% of them seen only once. The sequencing used CD4+ or CD8+ T cells sorted from blood, collected in a trial of the OX40 agonist ivuxolimab. All receptors derive from an adult with an advanced solid tumor such as melanoma, head and neck, liver or kidney cancer. Each CDR3 is given without its conserved first and last residue. The order of the fields is CDR3 protein, J gene, clone size, V gene. Some rows mark clone size as missing; the rest say once, few, many or name a class of expanded clone.

cdr3_aa: ASSPRGITGNTIY; j_call: TRBJ1-3; clone_size: -; v_call: TRBV18
cdr3_aa: ASSPLIGRNTYEQY; j_call: TRBJ2-7; clone_size: -; v_call: TRBV18
cdr3_aa: ASSSRVTSGRGDTQY; j_call: TRBJ2-3; clone_size: -; v_call: TRBV7-2
cdr3_aa: ASSLLGLAGATDTQY; j_call: TRBJ2-3; clone_size: -; v_call: TRBV18
cdr3_aa: ASRPSGSGDTQY; j_call: TRBJ2-3; clone_size: -; v_call: TRBV6-1
cdr3_aa: ASSDQWGAHQPQH; j_call: TRBJ1-5; clone_size: -; v_call: TRBV19
cdr3_aa: ASSPRTVSVTDTQY; j_call: TRBJ2-3; clone_size: -; v_call: TRBV18
cdr3_aa: ASSLGTSGTDTQY; j_call: TRBJ2-3; clone_size: -; v_call: TRBV7-9
cdr3_aa: ASSDDAGPQETQY; j_call: TRBJ2-5; clone_size: few; v_call: TRBV2
cdr3_aa: AWRTGGGDTQY; j_call: TRBJ2-3; clone_size: -; v_call: TRBV30
cdr3_aa: ASSHQGLRGYGYT; j_call: TRBJ1-2; clone_size: -; v_call: TRBV4-2
cdr3_aa: ASSFKELSYEQY; j_call: TRBJ2-7; clone_size: -; v_call: TRBV7-3
cdr3_aa: ASSPQGRSYEQY; j_call: TRBJ2-7; clone_size: -; v_call: TRBV14
cdr3_aa: ASSPEGDYGYT; j_call: TRBJ1-2; clone_size: -; v_call: TRBV18
cdr3_aa: ASSGTAAGNTIY; j_call: TRBJ1-3; clone_size: -; v_call: TRBV18
cdr3_aa: ASSLATRTEPTGGYT; j_call: TRBJ1-2; clone_size: -; v_call: TRBV7-8